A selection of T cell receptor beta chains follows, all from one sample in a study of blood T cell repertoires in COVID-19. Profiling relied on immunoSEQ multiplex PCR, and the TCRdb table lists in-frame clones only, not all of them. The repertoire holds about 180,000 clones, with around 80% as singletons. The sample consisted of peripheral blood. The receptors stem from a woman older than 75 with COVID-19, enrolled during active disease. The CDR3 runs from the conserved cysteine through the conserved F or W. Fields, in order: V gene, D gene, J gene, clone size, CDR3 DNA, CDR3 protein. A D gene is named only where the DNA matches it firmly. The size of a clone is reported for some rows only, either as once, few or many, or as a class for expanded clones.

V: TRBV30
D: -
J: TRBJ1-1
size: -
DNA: TGTGCCTGGAGTGTGACCCGGACTTCTGAAGCTTTCTTT
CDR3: CAWSVTRTSEAFF

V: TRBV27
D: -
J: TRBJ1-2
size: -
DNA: TGTGCCAGCAGTTTCATGTCTAACTATGGCTACACCTTC
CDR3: CASSFMSNYGYTF

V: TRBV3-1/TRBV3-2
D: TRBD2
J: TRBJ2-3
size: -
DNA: TGTGCCAGCAGCCAAGGACTAGCGAGCACAGATACGCAGTATTTT
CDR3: CASSQGLASTDTQYF

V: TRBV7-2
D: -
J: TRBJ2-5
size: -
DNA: TGTGCCAGCAGCAGCCTACGGGAAGTGGAGACCCAGTACTTC
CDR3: CASSSLREVETQYF

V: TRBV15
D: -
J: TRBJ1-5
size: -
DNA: TGTGCCACCAGCAGAGATCCGAATCAGCCCCAGCATTTT
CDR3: CATSRDPNQPQHF

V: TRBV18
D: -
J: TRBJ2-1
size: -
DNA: TGTGCCAGCTCACCGAGCGAGGGGGACGGTGAGCAGTTCTTC
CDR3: CASSPSEGDGEQFF

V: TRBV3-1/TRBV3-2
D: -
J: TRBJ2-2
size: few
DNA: TGTGCCAGCAGCCAAGTAGGGGGGGCAGTTTCCACCGGGGAGCTGTTTTTT
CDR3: CASSQVGGAVSTGELFF

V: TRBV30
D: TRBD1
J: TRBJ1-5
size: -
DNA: TGTGCCTGGAGTGTACAGGGGGGTGAGCAGCCCCAGCATTTT
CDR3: CAWSVQGGEQPQHF

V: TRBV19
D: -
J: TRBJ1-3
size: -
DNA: TGTGCCAGTGCGTGGCAGGGCGAGGCTGGAAACACCATATATTTT
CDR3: CASAWQGEAGNTIYF

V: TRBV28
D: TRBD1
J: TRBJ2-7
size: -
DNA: TGTGCCAGCAGTTTAAGCGGCACGCAGAAGACAGGGGAGTACTTC
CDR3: CASSLSGTQKTGEYF

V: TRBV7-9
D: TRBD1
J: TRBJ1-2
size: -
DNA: TGTGCCAGCAGCTCAGGGACAGGGCTCTATGGCTACACCTTC
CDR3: CASSSGTGLYGYTF

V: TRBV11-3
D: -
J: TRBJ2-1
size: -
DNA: TGTGCCAGCAGCTTAGCGACAGGCTCCTACTCCTACAATGAGCAGTTCTTC
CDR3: CASSLATGSYSYNEQFF

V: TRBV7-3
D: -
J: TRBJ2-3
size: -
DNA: TGTGCCAGCAGCCCAAGGGGCCGCACAGATACGCAGTATTTT
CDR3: CASSPRGRTDTQYF

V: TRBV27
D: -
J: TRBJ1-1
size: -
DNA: TGTGCCAGCAGTTTAAAGCGCACGGTCAGTAGCCTCTCCTTT
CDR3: CASSLKRTVSSLSF

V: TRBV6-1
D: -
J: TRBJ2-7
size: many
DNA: TGTGCCAGCAGTGAACCGGGTTACGAGCAGTACTTC
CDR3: CASSEPGYEQYF

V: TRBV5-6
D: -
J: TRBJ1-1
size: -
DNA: TGTGCCAGCAGCTCCCGGGGGGCTATGAACACTGAAGCTTTCTTT
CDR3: CASSSRGAMNTEAFF

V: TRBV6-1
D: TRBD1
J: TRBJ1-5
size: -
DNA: TGTGCCAGCAGTGAACGCCCCAGGGGGGATAGCAATCAGCCCCAGCATTTT
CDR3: CASSERPRGDSNQPQHF

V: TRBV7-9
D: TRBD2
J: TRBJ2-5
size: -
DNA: TGTGCCAGCAGCTTAGGACTAGCGGGACAAGAGACCCAGTACTTC
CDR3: CASSLGLAGQETQYF

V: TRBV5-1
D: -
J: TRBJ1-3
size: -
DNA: TGCGCCAGCAGCTTGGCGGGGTCTGGAAACACCATATATTTT
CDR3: CASSLAGSGNTIYF

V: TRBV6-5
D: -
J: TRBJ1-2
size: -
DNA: TGTGCCACCCAACCGGGCGGGAGCGGAGGCTACACCTTC
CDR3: CATQPGGSGGYTF

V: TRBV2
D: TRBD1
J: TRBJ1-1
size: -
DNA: TGTGCCAGCAGATCAACAGGGGTTCGAACTGAAGCTTTCTTT
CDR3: CASRSTGVRTEAFF

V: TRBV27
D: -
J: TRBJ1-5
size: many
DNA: TGTGCCAGCAGTCGAGGACAGAATCAGCCCCAGCATTTT
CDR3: CASSRGQNQPQHF

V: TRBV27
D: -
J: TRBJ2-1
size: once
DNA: TGTGCCAGCAGTTTATCGCAGGGCCGGAATGAGCAGTTCTTC
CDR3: CASSLSQGRNEQFF

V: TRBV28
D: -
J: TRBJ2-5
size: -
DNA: TGTGCCAGCAGTTTCCCCTTCCAGGGGCAAGAGACCCAGTACTTC
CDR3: CASSFPFQGQETQYF

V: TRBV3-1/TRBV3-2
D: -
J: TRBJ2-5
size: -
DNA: TGTGCCAGCAGTAGGGGGACGGCGCCGGGGGAGACCCAGTACTTC
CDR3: CASSRGTAPGETQYF

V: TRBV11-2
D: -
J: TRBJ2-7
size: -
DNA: TGTGCCAGCAGCTTAGATATAGCCGAGCAGTACTTC
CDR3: CASSLDIAEQYF

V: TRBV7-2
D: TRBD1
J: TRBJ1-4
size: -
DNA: TGTGCCAGCAGGGGACAGCCTCAAGAAAAACTGTTTTTT
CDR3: CASRGQPQEKLFF

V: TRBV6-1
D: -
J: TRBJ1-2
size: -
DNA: TGTGCCAGCAGTGAGACCCAGGGTAGCTATGGCTACACCTTC
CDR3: CASSETQGSYGYTF

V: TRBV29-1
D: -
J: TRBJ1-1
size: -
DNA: TGCAGCGTTGAGGTCAGGGCAAGGCGGACTGAAGCTTTCTTT
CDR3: CSVEVRARRTEAFF

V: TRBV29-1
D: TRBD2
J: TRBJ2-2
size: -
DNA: TGCAGCGTTCTGAGGAGGGGTAGCGGGGGCTACGGGGAGCTGTTTTTT
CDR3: CSVLRRGSGGYGELFF

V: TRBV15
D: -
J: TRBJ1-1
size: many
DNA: TGTGCCACCAGCAGAGAAGTGTACAGGGCCAACACTGAAGCTTTCTTT
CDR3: CATSREVYRANTEAFF

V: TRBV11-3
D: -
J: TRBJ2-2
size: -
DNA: TGTGCCAGCAGCTTAAGATCGAGCGGCTTTAACAGCGGGGAGCTGTTTTTT
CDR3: CASSLRSSGFNSGELFF

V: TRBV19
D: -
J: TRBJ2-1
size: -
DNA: TGTGCCAGTAGTATAGGCGGCCTCTACAATGAGCAGTTCTTC
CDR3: CASSIGGLYNEQFF

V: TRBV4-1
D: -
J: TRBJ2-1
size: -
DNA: TGCGCCAGCAGCCAAGATCTAGGCGGGGGCCCCTACAATGAGCAGTTCTTC
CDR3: CASSQDLGGGPYNEQFF

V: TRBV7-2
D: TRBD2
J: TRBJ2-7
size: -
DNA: TGTGCCAGCAGCTTAGTGGGGCGGAGCGGGAGATTTTCCAACGAGCAGTACTTC
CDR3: CASSLVGRSGRFSNEQYF

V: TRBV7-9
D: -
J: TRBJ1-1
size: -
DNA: TGTGCCAGCAGCCAAGGAGGGAGGGGCTTGAACACTGAAGCTTTCTTT
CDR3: CASSQGGRGLNTEAFF

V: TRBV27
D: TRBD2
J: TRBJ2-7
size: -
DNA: TGTGCCAGCAGTTTATCGCCGGGACTATTCCCTTACGAGCAGTACTTC
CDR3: CASSLSPGLFPYEQYF

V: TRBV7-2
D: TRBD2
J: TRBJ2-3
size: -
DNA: TGTGCCAGCAGCTTGGGAATAGCGGGATCTAGCACAGATACGCAGTATTTT
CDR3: CASSLGIAGSSTDTQYF

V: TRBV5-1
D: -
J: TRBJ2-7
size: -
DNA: TGCGCCAGCAGCCCGACTAGGGAGCAGTACTTC
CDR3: CASSPTREQYF